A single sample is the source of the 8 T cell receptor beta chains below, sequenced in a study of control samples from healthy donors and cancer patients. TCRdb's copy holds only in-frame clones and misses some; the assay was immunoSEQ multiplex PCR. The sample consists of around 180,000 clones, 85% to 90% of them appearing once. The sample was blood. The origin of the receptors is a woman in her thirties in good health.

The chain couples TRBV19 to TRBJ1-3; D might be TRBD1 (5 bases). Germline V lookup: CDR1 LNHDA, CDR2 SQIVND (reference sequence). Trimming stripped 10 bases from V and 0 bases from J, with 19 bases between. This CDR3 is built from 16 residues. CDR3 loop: CATQRDPRNSGNTIYF. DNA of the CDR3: TGTGCCACTCAGCGGGACCCCCGGAACTCTGGAAACACCATATATTTT. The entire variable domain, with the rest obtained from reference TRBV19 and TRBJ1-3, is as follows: DGGITQSPKYLFRKEGQNVTLSCEQNLNHDAMYWYRQDPGQGLRLIYYSQIVNDFQKGDIAEGYSVSREKKESFPLTVTSAQKNPTAFYLCATQRDPRNSGNTIYFGEGSWLTVV.

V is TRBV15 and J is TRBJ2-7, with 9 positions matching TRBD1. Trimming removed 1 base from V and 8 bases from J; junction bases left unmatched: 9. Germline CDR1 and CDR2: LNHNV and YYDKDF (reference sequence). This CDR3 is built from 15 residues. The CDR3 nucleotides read TGTGCCACCAGCAGAGGTCTACTACAGGGGGCCAAGCAGTACGTC. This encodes CATSRGLLQGAKQYV.

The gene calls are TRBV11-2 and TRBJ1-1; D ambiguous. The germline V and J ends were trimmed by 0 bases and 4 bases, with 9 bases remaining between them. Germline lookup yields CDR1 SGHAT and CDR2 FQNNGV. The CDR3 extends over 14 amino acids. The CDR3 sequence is CASSLDVGSTEAFF. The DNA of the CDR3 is TGTGCCAGCAGCTTAGATGTGGGTTCCACTGAAGCTTTCTTT. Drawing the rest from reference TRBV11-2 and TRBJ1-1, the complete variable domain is EAGVAQSPRYKIIEKRQSVAFWCNPISGHATLYWYQQILGQGPKLLIQFQNNGVVDDSQLPKDRFSAERLKGVDSTLKIQPAKLEDSAVYLCASSLDVGSTEAFFGQGTRLTVV.

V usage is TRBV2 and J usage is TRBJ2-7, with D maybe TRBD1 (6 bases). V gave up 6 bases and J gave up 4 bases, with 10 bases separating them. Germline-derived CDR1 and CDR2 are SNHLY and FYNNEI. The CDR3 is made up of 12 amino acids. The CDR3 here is CASSDTGYEQYF. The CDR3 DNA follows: TGTGCCAGCAGCGATACAGGGTACGAGCAGTACTTC.

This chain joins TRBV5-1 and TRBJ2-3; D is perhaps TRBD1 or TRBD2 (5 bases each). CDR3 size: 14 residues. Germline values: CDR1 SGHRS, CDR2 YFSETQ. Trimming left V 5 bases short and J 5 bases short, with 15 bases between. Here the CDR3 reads CASRRDGGKDTQYF. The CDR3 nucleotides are TGCGCCAGCAGAAGGGACGGAGGAAAAGATACGCAGTATTTT.

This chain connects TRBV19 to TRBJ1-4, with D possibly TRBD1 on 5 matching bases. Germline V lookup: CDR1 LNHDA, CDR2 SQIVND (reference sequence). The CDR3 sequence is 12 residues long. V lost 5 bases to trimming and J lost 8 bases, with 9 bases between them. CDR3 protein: CASSLRDEKLFF. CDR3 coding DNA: TGTGCCAGTAGTTTAAGGGACGAAAAACTGTTTTTT.

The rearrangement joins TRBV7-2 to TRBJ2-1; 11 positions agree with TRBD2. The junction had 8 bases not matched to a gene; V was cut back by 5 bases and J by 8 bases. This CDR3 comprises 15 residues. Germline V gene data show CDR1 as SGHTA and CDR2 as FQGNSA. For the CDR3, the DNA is TGTGCCAGCAGCCCGACTAGCGGGGCCTTTGATGAGCAGTTCTTC. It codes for CASSPTSGAFDEQFF.

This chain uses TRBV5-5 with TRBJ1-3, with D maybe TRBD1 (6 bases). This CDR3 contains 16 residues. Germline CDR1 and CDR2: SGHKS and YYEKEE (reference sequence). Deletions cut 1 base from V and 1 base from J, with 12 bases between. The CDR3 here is CASSLSTGRSGNTIYF. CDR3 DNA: TGTGCCAGCAGCTTGTCAACAGGGAGGTCTGGAAACACCATATATTTT.